This entry lists 23 T cell receptor beta chains sequenced from one sample in a study of blood T cell repertoires in COVID-19. Only in-frame clones appear in the TCRdb table, and some are missing; sequencing was by immunoSEQ multiplex PCR. The sample contains under 300,000 clones, 65% to 80% of which appear only once. Sequencing was carried out using peripheral blood. The source of these receptors is a middle-aged woman with active or convalescent COVID-19.

This clone occurred once. The chain carries TRBV6-5 and TRBJ1-4, with D perhaps matching TRBD1 (6 bases). The V end lost 0 bases, the J end lost 7 bases, and 12 bases lay between the germline ends. From germline, CDR1 is MNHEY and CDR2 SVGAGI. The CDR3 extends over 15 amino acids. The CDR3 here is CASSYSRGGREKLFF. CDR3 nucleotides: TGTGCCAGCAGTTACTCCCGCGGGGGGCGTGAAAAACTGTTTTTT.

This chain joins TRBV25-1 and TRBJ2-3, with 9 bases that match TRBD1. The CDR3 loop spans 15 amino acids. In germline, CDR1 is MGHDK, CDR2 SYGVNS. The junction had 13 bases not matched to a gene; V was cut back by 11 bases and J by 4 bases. Here the CDR3 DNA reads TGTGCCTCCGGCACCCCGGGACAGGGACCAGATACGCAGTATTTT. It translates to CASGTPGQGPDTQYF.

This sequence joins TRBV20-1 and TRBJ2-7; D uncertain. The germline V gene encodes CDR1 DFQATT and CDR2 SNEGSKA (reference sequence). The CDR3 runs to 14 residues. The V end lost 3 bases, the J end lost 3 bases, and 15 bases lay between the germline ends. CDR3 region: CSASPASLNYEQYF. In nucleotides, the CDR3 is TGCAGTGCTAGTCCTGCGAGTCTGAACTACGAGCAGTACTTC.

The rearrangement uses TRBV6-5 and TRBJ2-5, with D unresolved. The germline CDR1 and CDR2 sequences are MNHEY and SVGAGI. Trimming removed 0 bases from V and 7 bases from J, with 15 bases in between. The CDR3 loop spans 15 amino acids. The CDR3 DNA sequence: TGTGCCAGCAGTTACTCCAATCCCACAGAAGGGACCCAGTACTTC. Translation: CASSYSNPTEGTQYF.

This clone appeared once. The chain has TRBV6-2 or TRBV6-3 and TRBJ1-5; TRBD1 aligns across 8 bases. CDR1 and CDR2 (germline): MNHEY, SVGEGT. CDR3 length: 14 amino acids. V lost 6 bases and J lost 5; bases outside the gene matches: 6. This CDR3 reads CASSPGQGYQPQHF. The CDR3 coding sequence is TGTGCCAGCAGCCCCGGACAGGGCTATCAGCCCCAGCATTTT.

The chain employs TRBV12-5 and TRBJ2-1; D is uncertain. The V gene's germline CDR1 is LGHNT and CDR2 FRNRAP. V dropped 1 base and J dropped 8 bases, with 6 bases sitting between them. The CDR3 runs to 12 residues. This chain's CDR3 is CASGLALDEQFF. For the CDR3, the DNA is TGTGCTAGTGGTTTGGCCTTAGATGAGCAGTTCTTC. The complete variable domain, with remaining parts taken from reference TRBV12-5 and TRBJ2-1, reads DARVTQTPRHKVTEMGQEVTMRCQPILGHNTVFWYRQTMMQGLELLAYFRNRAPLDDSGMPKDRFSAEMPDATLATLKIQPSEPRDSAVYFCASGLALDEQFFGPGTRLTVL.

The chain has TRBV7-8 and TRBJ1-4, with a weak D call TRBD1 (5 bases). Germline V CDR1 and CDR2: SGHVS, FQNEAQ. The CDR3 covers 15 residues. Deletions cut 5 bases from V and 7 bases from J, with 17 bases between. The CDR3 nucleotides read TGTGCCAGCAGCACCTATTGGGGGGAGGCTGAAAAACTGTTTTTT. Translated, it gives CASSTYWGEAEKLFF.

The chain carries TRBV30 and TRBJ2-7; no clear D. The germline CDR1 and CDR2 sequences are GTSNPN and SVGIG (reference sequence). The CDR3 contains 13 residues. With 3 bases removed from V and 5 bases from J, the gap between germline ends came to 14 bases. The DNA for the CDR3 is TGTGCCTGGAGAAAACCCGGTCTGGACGAGCAGTACTTC. Its translation is CAWRKPGLDEQYF.

This chain joins TRBV10-1 and TRBJ1-2, with TRBD1 matching 7 bases. V was clipped by 5 bases and J by 2 bases; unmatched bases: 2. The CDR3 totals 13 residues. Germline loops: CDR1 WNHNN, CDR2 SYGVQD (reference sequence). CDR3 region: CASSSQGNYGYTF. The CDR3 nucleotides are TGCGCCAGCAGTTCACAGGGGAACTATGGCTACACCTTC.

This clone was detected only a few times. The sample has other DNA sequences that encode this CDR3 too. The chain is built from TRBV3-1 (or the pseudogene TRBV3-2) and TRBJ1-2; no definite D call. The germline V gene has CDR1 LGHDT and CDR2 YNNKEL (reference sequence). Trimming shortened V by 6 bases and J by 7 bases, and 12 bases separated the two germline ends. This CDR3 has 12 residues. CDR3 DNA: TGTGCCAGCAGTCGGGGAGGGCTTGGCTACACCTTC. Translating gives CASSRGGLGYTF.

The chain couples TRBV21-1 to TRBJ1-1; no check of the table's D call, TRBD1, against the DNA was made. TRBV21-1 is an annotated pseudogene. The CDR3 runs 14 residues. CDR3 sequence (DNA): TGTGCCAGCAGCAAGACTTCCCGGGACAGGGAATCTTTCTTT. Its protein product is CASSKTSRDRESFF.

The chain couples TRBV24-1 to TRBJ2-1; 9 positions match TRBD2. The CDR3 totals 14 residues. V lost 10 bases and J lost 12; bases outside the gene matches: 15. Germline CDR1 and CDR2: KGHDR and SFDVKD. CDR3 sequence (DNA): TGTGCCACTAGCCCTATGTTAGCGGGGGCCGGGCAGTTCTTC. It translates to CATSPMLAGAGQFF.

This rearrangement joins TRBV11-2 to TRBJ2-3; possible D gene TRBD2, 5 bases. CDR3 length: 16 residues. V was shortened by 2 bases and J by 0 bases, with 12 bases between the two germline ends. The germline V gene has CDR1 SGHAT and CDR2 FQNNGV. In DNA form, the CDR3 reads TGTGCCAGCAGCTTACGGGCGGGCTCTAGCACAGATACGCAGTATTTT. Its protein product is CASSLRAGSSTDTQYF.

The V call is TRBV4-2, the J call TRBJ1-5, with D tentatively TRBD1 (6 bases). Looked up from germline, CDR1 is LGHNA and CDR2 is YNFKEQ. With 4 bases removed from V and 2 bases from J, the gap between germline ends came to 12 bases. The CDR3 is 15 residues long. As DNA, the CDR3 is TGTGCCAGCAGCCGACAGGCTTATGGCAATCAGCCCCAGCATTTT. This translates into CASSRQAYGNQPQHF.

The chain uses TRBV11-2 and TRBJ2-2; no clear D gene. Per the germline V gene, CDR1 is SGHAT and CDR2 is FQNNGV. CDR3 length: 14 amino acids. Trimming took off 5 bases at V and 4 bases at J, with 11 bases between the two ends. The CDR3 is CASSVRLVTGELFF. Here the CDR3 DNA reads TGTGCCAGCAGCGTGCGACTCGTCACCGGGGAGCTGTTTTTT.

The CDR3 nucleotides read TGTGCCAGCACCACAGGGGGACCCCAGCATTTT. Translating it yields CASTTGGPQHF. J is TRBJ1-5 and V is TRBV6-6, with TRBD1 matching over 8 bases. The V gene end was trimmed by 7 bases and the J gene end by 10 bases; junction bases not matched to a gene: 3. This CDR3 comprises 11 residues. Germline V lookup: CDR1 MNHNY, CDR2 SVGAGI (reference sequence).

This sequence joins TRBV3-1 (or the pseudogene TRBV3-2) and TRBJ1-2; D is possibly TRBD1 (5 bases). The V and J ends lost 3 bases and 6 bases respectively, with 11 bases between them. This CDR3 region has 13 residues. Germline V gene data show CDR1 as LGHDT and CDR2 as YNNKEL (reference sequence). The DNA for the CDR3 is TGTGCCAGCAGCCAGAATCCGGGGGATGGCTACACCTTC. Protein product: CASSQNPGDGYTF.

This clone occurred a few times. The chain recombines TRBV10-3 with TRBJ2-7; 9 positions match TRBD2. Per germline, CDR1 ENHRY and CDR2 SYGVKD. The CDR3 runs to 14 residues. With 8 bases clipped from V and 3 bases from J, the junction kept 8 bases outside the gene matches. This CDR3 reads CAISYSAGGYEQYF. The DNA of the CDR3 is TGTGCCATCTCGTATTCAGCGGGGGGCTACGAGCAGTACTTC.

The gene calls are TRBV2 and TRBJ1-1; 8 bases align to TRBD1. The CDR3 sequence is 14 residues long. Germline CDR1 reads SNHLY; CDR2 reads FYNNEI. V was clipped by 9 bases and J by 1 base; unmatched bases: 7. Written as DNA, the CDR3 is TGTGCCAGTAACAGGGGGGGGCCGAACACTGAAGCTTTCTTT. This sequence encodes CASNRGGPNTEAFF. The whole variable domain, filled in from reference TRBV2 and TRBJ1-1, reads EPEVTQTPSHQVTQMGQEVILRCVPISNHLYFYWYRQILGQKVEFLVSFYNNEISEKSEIFDDQFSVERPDGSNFTLKIRSTKLEDSAMYFCASNRGGPNTEAFFGQGTRLTVV.

This rearrangement joins TRBV5-4 to TRBJ1-3; no firm D call. The V gene lost 4 bases and the J gene lost 0 bases, with 8 bases spanning the gap. Germline-derived CDR1 and CDR2 are SGHNT and YYREEE (reference sequence). The CDR3 has 14 amino acids. CDR3: CASSVRSSGNTIYF. The CDR3 DNA reads TGTGCCAGCAGCGTGCGATCCTCTGGAAACACCATATATTTT.

The V gene is TRBV2, the J gene TRBJ2-4; TRBD2 is a possible D gene (5 bases). With 5 bases removed from V and 1 base from J, the gap between germline ends came to 12 bases. This CDR3 region has 15 residues. The germline CDR1 and CDR2 sequences are SNHLY and FYNNEI. This CDR3 is CASSYAGVAKNIQYF. CDR3 nucleotide sequence: TGTGCCAGCAGTTACGCCGGGGTGGCCAAAAACATTCAGTACTTC.

This chain uses TRBV29-1 with TRBJ2-7; a weak D match, TRBD1 (5 bases). The CDR3 has 14 amino acids. Germline lookup yields CDR1 SQVTM and CDR2 ANQGSEA. Between the trimmed V and J ends, which lost 0 bases and 3 bases, there was a span of 12 bases. As DNA, the CDR3 is TGCAGCGTTGAAGATCAAGGGGTAAGCTACGAGCAGTACTTC. Protein sequence: CSVEDQGVSYEQYF.

The chain uses TRBV3-1 (or the pseudogene TRBV3-2) and TRBJ1-2; unclear D gene. Looked up from germline, CDR1 is LGHDT and CDR2 is YNNKEL (reference sequence). V was trimmed by 4 bases and J by 4 bases, leaving 10 bases between them. This CDR3 region has 13 residues. CDR3 DNA: TGTGCCAGCAGCCGAGGATCCTCCTATGGCTACACCTTC. Translated: CASSRGSSYGYTF.